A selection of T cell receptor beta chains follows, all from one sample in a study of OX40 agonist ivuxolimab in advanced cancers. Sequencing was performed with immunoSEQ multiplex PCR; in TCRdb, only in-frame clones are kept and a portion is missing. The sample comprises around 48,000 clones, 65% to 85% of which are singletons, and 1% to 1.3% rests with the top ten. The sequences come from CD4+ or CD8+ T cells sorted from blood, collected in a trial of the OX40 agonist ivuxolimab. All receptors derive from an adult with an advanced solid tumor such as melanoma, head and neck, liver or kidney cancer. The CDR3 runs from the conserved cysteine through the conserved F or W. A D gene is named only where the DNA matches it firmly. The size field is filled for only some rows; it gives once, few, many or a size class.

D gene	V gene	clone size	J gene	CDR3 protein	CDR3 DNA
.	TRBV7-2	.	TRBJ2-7	CASSWPPYEQYF	TGTGCCAGCAGCTGGCCCCCCTACGAGCAGTACTTC
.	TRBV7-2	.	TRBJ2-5	CASSSGQFVTQYF	TGTGCCAGCAGCTCAGGACAGTTCGTGACCCAGTACTTC
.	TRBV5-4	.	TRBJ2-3	CASSPGRYF	TGTGCCAGCAGCCCCGGGAGATATTTT
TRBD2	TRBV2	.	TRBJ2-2	CASKGAGGMNTGELFF	TGTGCCAGCAAGGGCGCGGGGGGCATGAACACCGGGGAGCTGTTTTTT
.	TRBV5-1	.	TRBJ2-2	CASSFDPIMGGELFF	TGCGCCAGCAGCTTCGACCCGATAATGGGAGGGGAGCTGTTTTTT
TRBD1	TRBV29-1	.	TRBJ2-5	CSVEGTGEETQYF	TGCAGCGTTGAAGGGACAGGGGAAGAGACCCAGTACTTC
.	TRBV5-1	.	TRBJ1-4	CASSLAGGPEEKLFF	TGCGCCAGCAGCTTGGCCGGGGGCCCGGAAGAAAAACTGTTTTTT
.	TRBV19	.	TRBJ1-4	CASSKGVGRRGRREQNEKLFF	TGTGCCAGTAGTAAGGGGGTGGGGCGGCGGGGGCGCCGGGAACAAAATGAAAAACTGTTTTTT
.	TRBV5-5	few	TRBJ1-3	CASSPVLTGNTIYF	TGTGCCAGCAGCCCGGTACTGACTGGAAACACCATATATTTT
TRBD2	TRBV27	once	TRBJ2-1	CASSLGRPRGVWPGGHEQFF	TGTGCCAGCAGTTTAGGGCGCCCGCGGGGCGTTTGGCCGGGAGGCCATGAGCAGTTCTTC
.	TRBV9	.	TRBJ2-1	CASAGMVHSEQFF	TGTGCCAGCGCGGGAATGGTTCACAGTGAGCAGTTCTTC
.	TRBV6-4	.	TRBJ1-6	CASSDPLGQRSSYNSPLHF	TGTGCCAGCAGTGACCCTCTTGGACAGAGAAGCTCCTATAATTCACCCCTCCACTTT
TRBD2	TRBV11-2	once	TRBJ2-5	CASRLAGGFGTQYF	TGTGCCAGCAGGCTAGCGGGAGGGTTTGGGACCCAGTACTTC
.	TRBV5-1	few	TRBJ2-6	CASSLEEIPGANVLTF	TGCGCCAGCAGCTTGGAAGAAATCCCCGGGGCCAACGTCCTGACTTTC
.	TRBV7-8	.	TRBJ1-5	CASSSPEGDQPQHF	TGTGCCAGCAGCTCGCCCGAAGGTGATCAGCCCCAGCATTTT
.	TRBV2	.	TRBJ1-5	CASTPDLLNQPQHF	TGTGCCAGCACCCCGGACCTCCTCAATCAGCCCCAGCATTTT
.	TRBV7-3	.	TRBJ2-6	CASSLTGANVLTF	TGTGCCAGCAGCTTAACTGGGGCCAACGTCCTGACTTTC
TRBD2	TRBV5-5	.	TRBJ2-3	CASSARVSGASASTDTQYF	TGTGCCAGCAGCGCCCGGGTTAGCGGGGCCTCCGCTAGCACAGATACGCAGTATTTT
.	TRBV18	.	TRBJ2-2	CASSPEQGPPGELFF	TGTGCCAGCTCACCGGAGCAGGGTCCCCCCGGGGAGCTGTTTTTT
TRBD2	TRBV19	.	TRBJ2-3	CASSLDRAGGTDTQYF	TGTGCCAGTAGTTTGGACCGAGCGGGAGGCACAGATACGCAGTATTTT
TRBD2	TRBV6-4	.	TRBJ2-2	CASSVLAGTTGELFF	TGTGCCAGCAGTGTTCTAGCGGGGACCACCGGGGAGCTGTTTTTT
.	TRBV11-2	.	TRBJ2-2	CASSLSGELFF	TGTGCCAGCAGCTTATCCGGGGAGCTGTTTTTT
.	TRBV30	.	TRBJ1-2	CAWSVQGIGGYTF	TGTGCCTGGAGTGTACAGGGAATTGGGGGCTACACCTTC
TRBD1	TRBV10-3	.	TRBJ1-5	CAISQDRADQPQHF	TGTGCCATCAGTCAAGACAGGGCGGATCAGCCCCAGCATTTT
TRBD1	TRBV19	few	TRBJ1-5	CASKDRVYWPQHF	TGTGCCAGTAAGGACAGGGTTTATTGGCCCCAGCATTTT
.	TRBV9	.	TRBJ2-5	CARIPNGASGETQYF	TGTGCCAGAATCCCGAATGGGGCTTCGGGAGAGACCCAGTACTTC
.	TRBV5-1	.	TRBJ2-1	CASSLVPTSLGFNEQFF	TGCGCCAGCAGCTTGGTCCCTACTAGCCTTGGGTTCAATGAGCAGTTCTTC
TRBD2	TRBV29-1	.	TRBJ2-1	CSVVPGGNEQFF	TGCAGCGTGGTTCCGGGAGGCAATGAGCAGTTCTTC
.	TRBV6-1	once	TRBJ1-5	CAIQGPLGQPQHF	TGTGCCATCCAAGGACCCCTGGGACAGCCCCAGCATTTT
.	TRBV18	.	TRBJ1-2	CASSPGSTNYGYTF	TGTGCCAGCTCACCAGGGAGTACTAACTATGGCTACACCTTC
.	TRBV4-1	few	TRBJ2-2	CASSQDREGTGLTGELFF	TGCGCCAGCAGCCAAGACCGGGAGGGGACAGGGTTAACCGGGGAGCTGTTTTTT
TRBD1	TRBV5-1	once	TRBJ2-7	CASSLGQGAYEQYF	TGCGCCAGCAGCTTGGGTCAGGGGGCCTACGAGCAGTACTTC
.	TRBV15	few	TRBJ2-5	CATSRGQGGPRETQYF	TGTGCCACCAGCAGAGGGCAGGGGGGCCCTCGAGAGACCCAGTACTTC
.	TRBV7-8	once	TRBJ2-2	CASSHSRGRGTGELFF	TGTGCCAGCAGCCACTCTAGGGGCAGGGGCACCGGGGAGCTGTTTTTT
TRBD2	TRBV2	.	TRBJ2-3	CASKRLAGPNTDTQYF	TGTGCCAGCAAAAGACTAGCGGGGCCAAACACAGATACGCAGTATTTT
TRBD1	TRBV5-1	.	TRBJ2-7	CASSLRTGGYEQYF	TGCGCCAGCAGCTTGAGGACAGGGGGCTACGAGCAGTACTTC
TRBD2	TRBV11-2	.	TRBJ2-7	CASSLGGSYEQYF	TGTGCCAGCAGCTTGGGCGGGAGCTACGAGCAGTACTTC
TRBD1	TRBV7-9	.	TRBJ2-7	CASSSTGVHEQYF	TGTGCCAGCAGCTCTACAGGGGTCCACGAGCAGTACTTC
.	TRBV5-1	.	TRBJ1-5	CASSEGTGQPQHF	TGCGCCAGCAGCGAGGGGACGGGTCAGCCCCAGCATTTT
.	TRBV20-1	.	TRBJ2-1	CSARVGGTQFF	TGCAGTGCTAGGGTTGGGGGCACGCAGTTCTTC
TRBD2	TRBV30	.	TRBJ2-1	CAWSIAGGPGNEQFF	TGTGCCTGGAGTATAGCGGGGGGGCCGGGGAATGAGCAGTTCTTC
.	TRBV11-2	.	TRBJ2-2	CASSLQIGTGELFF	TGTGCCAGCAGCCTACAGATAGGCACCGGGGAGCTGTTTTTT
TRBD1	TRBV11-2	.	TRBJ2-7	CASDRTGGSEQYF	TGTGCCAGCGATCGTACAGGGGGAAGCGAGCAGTACTTC
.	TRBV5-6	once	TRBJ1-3	CASSYTGNTIYF	TGTGCCAGCAGTTATACAGGGAACACCATATATTTT
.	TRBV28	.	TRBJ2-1	CASSTGQLPQEQFF	TGTGCCAGCAGCACGGGCCAACTCCCCCAGGAGCAGTTCTTC
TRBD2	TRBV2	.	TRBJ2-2	CARTRTSGEYGELFF	TGTGCCCGGACTAGGACTAGCGGGGAATACGGGGAGCTGTTTTTT
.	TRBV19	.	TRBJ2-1	CASSLRTGGPQYNEQFF	TGTGCCAGTAGCCTCCGTACAGGCGGCCCCCAATACAATGAGCAGTTCTTC
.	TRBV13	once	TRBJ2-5	CASSLGQETQYF	TGTGCCAGCAGCTTAGGGCAAGAGACCCAGTACTTC
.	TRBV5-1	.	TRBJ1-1	CASSLAGGVGTEAFF	TGCGCCAGCAGCTTGGCCGGGGGAGTGGGGACTGAAGCTTTCTTT
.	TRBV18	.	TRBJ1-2	CASSARPEYGYTF	TGTGCCAGCTCAGCCCGGCCTGAATATGGCTACACCTTC
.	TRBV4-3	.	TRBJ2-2	CASRHPGPPRGPGELFF	TGCGCCAGCAGGCACCCGGGACCCCCTAGAGGCCCCGGGGAGCTGTTTTTT
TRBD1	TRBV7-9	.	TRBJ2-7	CATSDRSSYEQYF	TGTGCCACCTCGGACAGGAGCTCCTACGAGCAGTACTTC